The 9 T cell receptor beta chains given below trace back to one sample, sequenced in a study of control samples from healthy donors and cancer patients. Measured with immunoSEQ multiplex PCR; TCRdb has only the in-frame clones, and not every one. The table includes fewer than 80,000 clones, 85% to 90% detected once. Sequenced input: PBMCs. The receptors were gathered from a man between 60 and 75 years old with colorectal cancer.

This sequence joins TRBV7-8 and TRBJ2-2, with 10 bases matching TRBD2. The trim removed 5 bases at V and 5 bases at J, leaving 8 bases unmatched. The CDR3 is made up of 16 amino acids. Looked up from germline, CDR1 is SGHVS and CDR2 is FQNEAQ. The CDR3 region has the DNA TGTGCCAGCAGCGCCACCCTAGCGGGGGCTACCGGGGAGCTGTTTTTT. Its protein product is CASSATLAGATGELFF.

V and J are TRBV6-5 and TRBJ2-5; D possibly uses TRBD1 or TRBD2 (5 bases each). The CDR3 length is 15 residues. The germline V gene has CDR1 MNHEY and CDR2 SVGAGI. V was clipped by 2 bases and J by 5 bases, with 15 bases between them. CDR3 coding DNA: TGTGCCAGCAGTTACACGGGACCGAGTGTGGAGACCCAGTACTTC. Translation: CASSYTGPSVETQYF.

This chain uses TRBV14 with TRBJ1-1; D call uncertain. The V gene's germline CDR1 is SGHDN and CDR2 FVKESK. Trimming removed 4 bases at V and 5 bases at J, with 14 bases between. The length of the CDR3 is 14 residues. The CDR3 loop is CASSPPWRETEAFF. For the CDR3, the DNA is TGTGCCAGCAGCCCCCCCTGGCGCGAGACTGAAGCTTTCTTT.

Points on this clone: The junction departs from germline at one end; a sequencing error may be responsible. The chain links TRBV29-1 to TRBJ1-1; 7 positions agree with TRBD1. Germline CDR1 and CDR2: SQVTM and ANQGSEA. The CDR3 consists of 14 residues. CDR3 sequence reads: CSVEGTADGTEAFF. The CDR3 nucleotides read TGCAGCGTGGAAGGGACAGCCGATGGCACTGAAGCTTTCTTT.

The chain uses TRBV18 and TRBJ1-5; D unclear. The CDR3 has 15 residues. V was shortened by 6 bases and J by 2 bases, with 14 bases between the two germline ends. Germline assignment: CDR1 KGHSH and CDR2 LQKENI. The CDR3 loop is CASSSPGGGNQPQHF. The CDR3 coding sequence is TGTGCCAGCTCCTCACCGGGTGGTGGCAATCAGCCCCAGCATTTT. The full variable domain, its missing parts supplied by reference TRBV18 and TRBJ1-5, is NAGVMQNPRHLVRRRGQEARLRCSPMKGHSHVYWYRQLPEEGLKFMVYLQKENIIDESGMPKERFSAEFPKEGPSILRIQQVVRGDSAAYFCASSSPGGGNQPQHFGDGTRLSIL.

The genes are TRBV4-1 and TRBJ1-6, with D possibly TRBD1 on 5 matching bases. Trimming shortened V by 0 bases and J by 7 bases, and 16 bases separated the two germline ends. This CDR3 is built from 17 residues. Germline loops: CDR1 MGHRA, CDR2 YSYEKL. The CDR3 DNA is TGCGCCAGCAGCCAAGATCGGGGACCCGATTTCAATTCACCCCTCCACTTT. This encodes CASSQDRGPDFNSPLHF.

The chain has TRBV3-1 (or the pseudogene TRBV3-2) and TRBJ2-3; D possibly corresponds to TRBD1 (6 bases). This CDR3 contains 16 residues. The germline V gene encodes CDR1 LGHDT and CDR2 YNNKEL (reference sequence). The V gene lost 2 bases and the J gene lost 2 bases, with 14 bases spanning the gap. The CDR3 DNA is TGTGCCAGCAGCCAACTCAGGGGCTGGCCCACAGATACGCAGTATTTT. It yields the protein CASSQLRGWPTDTQYF.

The chain couples TRBV6-1 to TRBJ1-6; maybe TRBD1 (5 bases). Trimming left V 2 bases short and J 5 bases short, with 10 bases between. Per the germline V gene, CDR1 is MNHNS and CDR2 is SASEGT. The CDR3 is 15 amino acids. CDR3 amino acids: CASSESRANNSPLHF. CDR3 DNA: TGTGCCAGCAGTGAATCCAGGGCTAATAATTCACCCCTCCACTTT.

This sequence joins TRBV6-5 and TRBJ1-2; 9 nucleotides match TRBD1. Germline CDR1 is MNHEY and CDR2 is SVGAGI. With V trimmed by 9 bases and J by 2 bases, 10 bases remained unmatched. The CDR3 is 15 residues long. The CDR3 DNA sequence: TGTGCCAGTAGCCAACGAGGGACAGGGAACTATGGCTACACCTTC. This sequence encodes CASSQRGTGNYGYTF.